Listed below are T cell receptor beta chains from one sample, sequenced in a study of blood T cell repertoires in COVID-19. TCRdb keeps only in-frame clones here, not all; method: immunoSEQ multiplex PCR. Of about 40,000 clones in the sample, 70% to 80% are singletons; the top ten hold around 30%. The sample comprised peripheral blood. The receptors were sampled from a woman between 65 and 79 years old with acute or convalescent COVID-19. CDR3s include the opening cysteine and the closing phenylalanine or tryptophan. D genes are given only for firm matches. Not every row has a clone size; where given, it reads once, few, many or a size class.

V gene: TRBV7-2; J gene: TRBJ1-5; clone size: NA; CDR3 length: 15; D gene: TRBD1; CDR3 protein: CASSLAGGAGQPQHF; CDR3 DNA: TGTGCCAGCAGCTTAGCAGGGGGCGCGGGTCAGCCCCAGCATTTT
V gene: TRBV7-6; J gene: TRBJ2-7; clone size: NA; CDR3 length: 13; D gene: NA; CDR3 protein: CASSTRTSGDMYF; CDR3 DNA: TGTGCCAGCAGCACCCGAACTAGTGGGGACATGTATTTC
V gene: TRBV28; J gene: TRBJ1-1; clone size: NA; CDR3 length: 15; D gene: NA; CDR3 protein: CASLLPTAGVAEAFF; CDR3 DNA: TGTGCCAGCCTGCTCCCCACAGCGGGAGTCGCTGAAGCTTTCTTT
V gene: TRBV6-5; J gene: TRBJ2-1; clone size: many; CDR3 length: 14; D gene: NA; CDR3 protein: CASSPGEDFHEQFF; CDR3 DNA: TGTGCCAGCAGTCCCGGGGAGGATTTCCATGAGCAGTTCTTC
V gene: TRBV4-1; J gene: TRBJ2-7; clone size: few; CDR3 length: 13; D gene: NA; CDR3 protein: CASSQMDSYEQYF; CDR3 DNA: TGCGCCAGCAGCCAAATGGACAGCTACGAGCAGTACTTC
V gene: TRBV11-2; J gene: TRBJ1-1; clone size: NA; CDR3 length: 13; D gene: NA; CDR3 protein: CASSRGGGGEAFF; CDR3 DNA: TGTGCCAGCAGTCGAGGGGGGGGAGGTGAAGCTTTCTTT
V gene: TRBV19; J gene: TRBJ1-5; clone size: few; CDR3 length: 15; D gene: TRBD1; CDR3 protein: CASSRTGDSNQPQHF; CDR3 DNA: TGTGCCAGTAGTAGGACAGGGGATAGCAATCAGCCCCAGCATTTT
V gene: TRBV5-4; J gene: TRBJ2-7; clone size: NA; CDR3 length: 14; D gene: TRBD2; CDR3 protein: CASSLGLASAEQYF; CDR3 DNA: TGTGCCAGCAGCTTGGGACTAGCATCGGCCGAGCAGTACTTC
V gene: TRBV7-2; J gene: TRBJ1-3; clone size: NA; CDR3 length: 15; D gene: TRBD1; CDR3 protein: CASSSGTGKGNTIYF; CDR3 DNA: TGTGCCAGCAGCTCGGGGACAGGGAAAGGAAACACCATATATTTT
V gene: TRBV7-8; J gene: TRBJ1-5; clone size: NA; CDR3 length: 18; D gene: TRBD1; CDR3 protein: CASSLMPGGSSGNQPQHF; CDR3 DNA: TGTGCCAGCAGCTTAATGCCAGGGGGCTCGTCTGGCAATCAGCCCCAGCATTTT
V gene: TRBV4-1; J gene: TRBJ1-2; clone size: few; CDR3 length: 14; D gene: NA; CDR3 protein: CASRTDSTNYGYTF; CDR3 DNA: TGCGCCAGCAGGACCGACTCTACTAACTATGGCTACACCTTC
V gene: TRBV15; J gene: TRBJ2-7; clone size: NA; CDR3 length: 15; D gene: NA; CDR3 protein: CATSRDLAGGDEQYF; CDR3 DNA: TGTGCCACCAGCAGAGATCTGGCCGGAGGCGACGAGCAGTACTTC
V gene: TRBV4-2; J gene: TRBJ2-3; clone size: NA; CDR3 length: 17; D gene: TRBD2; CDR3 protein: CASSRSGRTTSTDTQYF; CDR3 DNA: TGTGCCAGCAGCCGTAGCGGGAGGACGACTAGCACAGATACGCAGTATTTT
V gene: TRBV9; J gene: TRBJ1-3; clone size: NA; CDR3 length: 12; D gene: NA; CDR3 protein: CASSAQGNTIYF; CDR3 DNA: TGTGCCAGCAGCGCACAGGGAAACACCATATATTTT
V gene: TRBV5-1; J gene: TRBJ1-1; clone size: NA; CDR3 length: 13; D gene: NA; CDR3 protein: CASSLVQVTEAFF; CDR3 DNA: TGCGCCAGCAGCTTGGTACAGGTGACTGAAGCTTTCTTT
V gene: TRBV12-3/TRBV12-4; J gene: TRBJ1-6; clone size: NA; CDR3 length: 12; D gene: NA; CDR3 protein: CASSLPGRPLHF; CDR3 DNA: TGTGCCAGCAGTTTACCGGGTAGACCCCTCCACTTT
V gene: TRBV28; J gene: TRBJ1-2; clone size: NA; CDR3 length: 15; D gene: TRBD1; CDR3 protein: CASSSLTGGGGGYTF; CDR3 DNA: TGTGCCAGCAGTTCCCTGACAGGGGGCGGGGGTGGCTACACCTTC
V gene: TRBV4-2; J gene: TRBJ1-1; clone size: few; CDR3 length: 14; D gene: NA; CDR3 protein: CASSPQAENTEAFF; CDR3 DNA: TGTGCCAGCAGCCCACAGGCGGAGAACACTGAAGCTTTCTTT
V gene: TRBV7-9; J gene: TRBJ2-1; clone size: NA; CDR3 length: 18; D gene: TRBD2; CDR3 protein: CASTRGLAGVSSYNEQFF; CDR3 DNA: TGTGCCAGCACCCGGGGGCTAGCGGGGGTCTCTTCCTACAATGAGCAGTTCTTC
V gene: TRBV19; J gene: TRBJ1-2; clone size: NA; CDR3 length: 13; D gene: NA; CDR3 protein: CASSIDVQDGYTF; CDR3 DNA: TGTGCCAGTAGTATAGACGTACAGGATGGCTACACCTTC
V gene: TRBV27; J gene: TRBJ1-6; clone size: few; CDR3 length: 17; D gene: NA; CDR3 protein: CASSLSIAAMDSSPLHF; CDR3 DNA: TGTGCCAGCAGTTTAAGTATAGCTGCGATGGATAGTTCACCCCTCCACTTT
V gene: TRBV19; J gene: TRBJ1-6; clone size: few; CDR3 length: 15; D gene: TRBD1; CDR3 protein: CATKTGTGVTSPLHF; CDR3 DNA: TGTGCCACAAAAACCGGGACAGGTGTTACTTCACCCCTCCACTTT
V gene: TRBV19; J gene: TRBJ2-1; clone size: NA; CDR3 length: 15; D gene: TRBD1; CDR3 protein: CASSIGTGVYNEQFF; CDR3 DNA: TGTGCCAGTAGTATCGGGACAGGTGTATACAATGAGCAGTTCTTC
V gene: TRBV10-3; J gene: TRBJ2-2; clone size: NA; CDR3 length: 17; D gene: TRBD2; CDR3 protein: CAVGLAGERPNTGELFF; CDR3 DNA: TGTGCCGTGGGACTAGCGGGAGAGAGACCGAACACCGGGGAGCTGTTTTTT
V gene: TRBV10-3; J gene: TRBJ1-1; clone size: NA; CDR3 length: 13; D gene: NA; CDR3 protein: CAIRGVRDTEAFF; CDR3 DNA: TGTGCCATCAGAGGGGTTAGGGACACTGAAGCTTTCTTT
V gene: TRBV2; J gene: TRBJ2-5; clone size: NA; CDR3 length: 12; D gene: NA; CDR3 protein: CASGGTTETQYF; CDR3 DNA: TGTGCCAGCGGGGGGACGACAGAGACCCAGTACTTC
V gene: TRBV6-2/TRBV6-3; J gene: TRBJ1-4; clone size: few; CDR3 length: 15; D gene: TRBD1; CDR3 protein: CASSRPGQGDEKLFF; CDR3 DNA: TGTGCCAGCAGTCGCCCTGGACAGGGTGATGAAAAACTGTTTTTT
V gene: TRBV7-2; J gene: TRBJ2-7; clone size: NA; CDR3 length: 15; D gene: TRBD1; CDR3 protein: CASSLASTGGYEQYF; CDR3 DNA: TGTGCCAGCAGCTTAGCCTCGACAGGGGGATACGAGCAGTACTTC
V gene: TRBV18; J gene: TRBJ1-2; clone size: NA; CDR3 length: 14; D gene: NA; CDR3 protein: CASSFRGITYGYTF; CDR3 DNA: TGTGCCAGCTCATTCCGGGGGATTACCTATGGCTACACCTTC
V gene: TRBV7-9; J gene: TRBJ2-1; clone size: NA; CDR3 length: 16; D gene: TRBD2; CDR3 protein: CASSGTSGGDYNEQFF; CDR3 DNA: TGTGCCAGCAGCGGGACTAGCGGGGGCGATTACAATGAGCAGTTCTTC
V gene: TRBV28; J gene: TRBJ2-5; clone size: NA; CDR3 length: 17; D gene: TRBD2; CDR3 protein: CASSPGGAGGRVETQYF; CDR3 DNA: TGTGCCAGCAGTCCCGGTGGGGCGGGGGGTCGAGTAGAGACCCAGTACTTC
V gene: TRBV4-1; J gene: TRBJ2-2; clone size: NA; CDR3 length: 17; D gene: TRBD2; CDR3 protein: CASSLLLAGVSLGELFF; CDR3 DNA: TGCGCCAGCAGCCTCCTACTAGCGGGAGTAAGTCTCGGGGAGCTGTTTTTT
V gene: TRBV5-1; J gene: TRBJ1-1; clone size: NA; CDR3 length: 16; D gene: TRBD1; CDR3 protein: CASSLNDRGLDTEAFF; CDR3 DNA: TGCGCCAGCAGCTTAAATGACAGGGGGCTGGACACTGAAGCTTTCTTT
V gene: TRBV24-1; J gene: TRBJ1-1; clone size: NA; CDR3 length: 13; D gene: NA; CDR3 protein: CATSEALNTEAFF; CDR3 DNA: TGTGCCACCAGTGAAGCCTTGAACACTGAAGCTTTCTTT
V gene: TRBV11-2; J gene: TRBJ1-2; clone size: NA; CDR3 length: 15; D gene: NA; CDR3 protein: CASSALGGWRYGYTF; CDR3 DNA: TGTGCCAGCAGCGCCTTGGGTGGCTGGAGGTATGGCTACACCTTC
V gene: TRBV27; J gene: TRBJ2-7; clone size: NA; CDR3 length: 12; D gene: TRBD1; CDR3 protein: CASRRQGYEQYF; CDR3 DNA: TGTGCCAGCAGGAGACAGGGCTACGAGCAGTACTTC
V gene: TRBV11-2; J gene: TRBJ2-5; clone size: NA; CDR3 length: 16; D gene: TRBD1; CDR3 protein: CASSPRGTGGMETQYF; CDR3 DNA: TGTGCCAGCAGCCCTAGGGGGACAGGGGGGATGGAGACCCAGTACTTC
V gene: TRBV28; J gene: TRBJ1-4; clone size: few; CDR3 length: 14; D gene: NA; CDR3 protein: CASSRPGTNEKLFF; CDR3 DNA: TGTGCCAGCAGCCGACCGGGGACTAATGAAAAACTGTTTTTT
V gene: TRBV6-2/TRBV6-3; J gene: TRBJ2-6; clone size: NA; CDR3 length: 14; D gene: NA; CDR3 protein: CASSYFTGANVLTF; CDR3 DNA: TGTGCCAGCAGTTACTTTACTGGGGCCAACGTCCTGACTTTC
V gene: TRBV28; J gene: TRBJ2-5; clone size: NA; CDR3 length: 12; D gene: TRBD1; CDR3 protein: CASGTGVETQYF; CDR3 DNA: TGTGCCAGTGGGACAGGGGTGGAGACCCAGTACTTC
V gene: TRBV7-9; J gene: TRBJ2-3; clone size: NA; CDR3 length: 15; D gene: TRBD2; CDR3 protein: CAILTTSGGTDTQYF; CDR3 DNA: TGTGCCATCCTAACCACTAGCGGTGGCACAGATACGCAGTATTTT
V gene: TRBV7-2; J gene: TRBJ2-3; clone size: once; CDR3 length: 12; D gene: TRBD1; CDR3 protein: CASRPQGNTQYF; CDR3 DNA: TGTGCCAGCAGACCACAGGGGAATACGCAGTATTTT
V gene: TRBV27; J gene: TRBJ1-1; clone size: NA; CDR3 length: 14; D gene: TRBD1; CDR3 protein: CASSLQGAWTEAFF; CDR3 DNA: TGTGCCAGCAGTTTACAGGGGGCATGGACTGAAGCTTTCTTT
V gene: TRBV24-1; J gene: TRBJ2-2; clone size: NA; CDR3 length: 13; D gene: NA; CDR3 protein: CATSVEETGELFF; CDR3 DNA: TGTGCCACCAGTGTAGAGGAGACCGGGGAGCTGTTTTTT
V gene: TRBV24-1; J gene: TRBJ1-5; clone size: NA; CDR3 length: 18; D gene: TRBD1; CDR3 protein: CATSDSSGQVAGNQPQHF; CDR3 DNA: TGTGCCACCAGTGATTCCTCGGGACAGGTGGCGGGCAATCAGCCCCAGCATTTT
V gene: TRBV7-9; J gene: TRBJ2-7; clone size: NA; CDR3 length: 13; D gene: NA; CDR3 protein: CASSPTGVYEQYF; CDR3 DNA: TGTGCCAGCAGCCCCACGGGGGTATACGAGCAGTACTTC
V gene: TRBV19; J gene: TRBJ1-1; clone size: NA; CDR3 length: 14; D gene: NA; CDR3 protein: CASRRQSLNTEAFF; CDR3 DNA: TGTGCCAGTAGAAGACAGTCATTGAACACTGAAGCTTTCTTT
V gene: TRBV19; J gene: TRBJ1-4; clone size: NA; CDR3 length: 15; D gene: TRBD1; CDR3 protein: CASSIPGQGSEKLFF; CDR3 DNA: TGTGCCAGTAGTATTCCGGGACAGGGGTCGGAAAAACTGTTTTTT
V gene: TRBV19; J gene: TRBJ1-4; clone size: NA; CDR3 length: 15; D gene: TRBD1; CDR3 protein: CASNTRTGSNEKLFF; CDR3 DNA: TGTGCCAGTAATACAAGGACAGGATCTAATGAAAAACTGTTTTTT
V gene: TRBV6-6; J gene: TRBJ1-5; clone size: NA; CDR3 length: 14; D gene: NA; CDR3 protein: CASRGGSGNQPQHF; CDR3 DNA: TGTGCCAGCAGAGGGGGATCGGGCAATCAGCCCCAGCATTTT
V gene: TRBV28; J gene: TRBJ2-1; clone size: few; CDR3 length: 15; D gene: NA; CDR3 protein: CASSQDHRTMDEQFF; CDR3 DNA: TGTGCCAGCAGTCAAGACCATAGGACAATGGATGAGCAGTTCTTC
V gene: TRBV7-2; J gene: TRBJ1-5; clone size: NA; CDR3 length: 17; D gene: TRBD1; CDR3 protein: CASSLVRGTGVRQPQHF; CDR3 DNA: TGTGCCAGCAGCTTAGTGAGGGGGACAGGGGTTAGACAGCCCCAGCATTTT
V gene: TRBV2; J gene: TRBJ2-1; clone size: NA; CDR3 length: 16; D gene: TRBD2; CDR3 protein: CASSLTSGYSYNEQFF; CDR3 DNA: TGTGCCAGCAGTCTTACTAGCGGATACTCCTACAATGAGCAGTTCTTC
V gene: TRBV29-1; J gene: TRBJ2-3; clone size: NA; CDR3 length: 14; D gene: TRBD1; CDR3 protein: CSVSRTGGADTQYF; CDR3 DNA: TGCAGCGTTTCCCGGACAGGGGGCGCAGATACGCAGTATTTT